This T cell receptor beta chain came from a study of Tregs in tolerant kidney transplant recipients. The CDR3 covers 15 residues. Germline V gives CDR1 SEHNR, CDR2 FQNEAQ (reference sequence). The junction had 8 bases not matched to a gene; V was cut back by 7 bases and J by 5 bases. Points on this clone: Its specificity is unknown.

The assay was immunoSEQ multiplex PCR, and TCRdb's table has in-frame clones only and misses some. The sample has more than 30,000 clones, over 65% seen once. Sequences were obtained from Tregs from blood cultured with allogeneic cells. The receptor comes from a human donor in good health. The V gene is TRBV7-9, the J gene TRBJ2-2; TRBD2 agrees at 9 bases. DNA of the CDR3: TGTGCCAGCACCCTTGGCGGGGGGGCAACCGGGGAGCTGTTTTTT. It translates to CASTLGGGATGELFF. The full variable domain, in which reference TRBV7-9 and TRBJ2-2 provide the parts outside the CDR3, is DTGVSQNPRHKITKRGQNVTFRCDPISEHNRLYWYRQTLGQGPEFLTYFQNEAQLEKSRLLSDRFSAERPKGSFSTLEIQRTEQGDSAMYLCASTLGGGATGELFFGEGSRLTVL.